This record looks at one T cell receptor beta chain sequence and its context. What it binds is not known. Primers for the PCR totalled 60 Vbeta and 13 Jbeta. Assay: immunoSEQ multiplex PCR; the TCRdb copy retains only in-frame clones and omits some. This table holds about 160,000 clones, roughly 80% found once. This record comes from a study of cytomegalovirus exposure and HLA in healthy donors. General study points: The classifier was said to identify cytomegalovirus status with high specificity and sensitivity. In terms of immune exposure information, only CMV serostatus was available. It was likely that a cluster of highly shared sequence variants was a sequencing artifact.

CDR3 length equals 16 residues. Trimming removed 3 bases from V and 2 bases from J; junction bases left unmatched: 6. Germline V lookup: CDR1 ENHRY, CDR2 SYGVKD. Sequences were obtained from PBMCs. The chain carries TRBV10-3 and TRBJ2-3; TRBD1 matches at 9 bases. This clonotype was sampled from a man aged 25 to 45 in good health and CMV-seronegative. DNA for the CDR3: TGTGCCATCAGTGATATAGGACAGGGGTTCACAGATACGCAGTATTTT. Its protein is CAISDIGQGFTDTQYF.